A single sample gave rise to the 12 T cell receptor beta chains below, sequenced in a study of T-cell reconstitution after alpha-beta-depleted transplantation in children. As it was prepared, the TCRbeta library received unique molecular identifiers. From the PCR reads, TCRdb called clonotypes with MiXCR, one entry per CDR3 protein. The sample gives 440,000 or so distinct CDR3 sequences, about 40% of which show up once; 27% is in the top ten. The sample in question was PBMCs, obtained before TCRalphabeta/CD19-depleted stem cell transplant. The receptor set was obtained from a girl aged 2 to 9 with aplastic anemia, due to receive a stem cell transplant.

The chain is built from TRBV24-1 and TRBJ2-1; the D gene is possibly TRBD2 (7 bases). Germline values: CDR1 KGHDR, CDR2 SFDVKD. This CDR3 contains 15 residues. V lost 5 bases to trimming and J lost 4 bases, with 14 bases between them. CDR3 region: CATSGQGGEYNEQFF. The CDR3 nucleotides read TGTGCCACCAGTGGACAAGGGGGGGAGTACAATGAGCAGTTCTTC.

This clonotype has more than one count but fewer than ten. The chain links TRBV20-1 to TRBJ1-2; tentative D call: TRBD1 (6 bases). This CDR3 is 12 amino acids long. With 3 bases removed from V and 5 bases from J, the gap between germline ends came to 10 bases. From germline, CDR1 is DFQATT and CDR2 SNEGSKA (reference sequence). Here the CDR3 DNA reads TGCAGTGCTAGGGGAACAGGGTATGGCTACACCTTC. Protein: CSARGTGYGYTF.

The chain recombines TRBV12-3 or TRBV12-4 with TRBJ2-1; D perhaps matches TRBD2 (6 bases). Trimming removed 6 bases from V and 2 bases from J, with 14 bases in between. The CDR3 totals 15 residues. The CDR3 spells CASRLLAYTYNEQFF. Written as DNA, the CDR3 is TGTGCCAGCAGACTCCTAGCGTACACCTACAATGAGCAGTTCTTC.

This rearrangement joins TRBV28 to TRBJ2-3; 8 bases are shared with TRBD2. Germline CDR1 MDHEN, CDR2 SYDVKM. The V segment lost 8 bases and the J segment 6 bases; nucleotides outside the gene matches: 13. The CDR3 covers 15 residues. The CDR3 spells CASGTGTSWGDTQYF. The CDR3 nucleotides are TGTGCCAGCGGGACCGGGACTAGTTGGGGGGATACGCAGTATTTT.

The V call is TRBV24-1, the J call TRBJ1-1; a weak D match, TRBD1 (6 bases). Trimming took 6 bases from V and 1 from J, leaving 8 bases between them. Germline values: CDR1 KGHDR, CDR2 SFDVKD. The length of the CDR3 is 13 residues. CDR3 DNA sequence: TGTGCCACCAGTTTAGGGGGGAACACTGAAGCTTTCTTT. Translation gives CATSLGGNTEAFF.

There are a few counts of this clonotype. This rearrangement joins TRBV3-1 to TRBJ2-1, with 9 bases identical to TRBD1. The CDR3 consists of 15 residues. With V trimmed by 2 bases and J by 5 bases, 4 bases remained unmatched. Germline V gene sequence: CDR1 LGHDT, CDR2 YNNKEL (reference sequence). CDR3 region: CASSQRWTGDNEQFF. Written as DNA, the CDR3 is TGTGCCAGCAGCCAACGGTGGACAGGGGACAATGAGCAGTTCTTC.

This clonotype was seen repeatedly, ten times or more. The chain is built from TRBV29-1 and TRBJ2-2; 14 nucleotides agree with TRBD2. Trimming took 3 bases from V and 5 from J; bases not matched to a gene: 2. This CDR3 is built from 15 residues. Germline-derived CDR1 and CDR2 are SQVTM and ANQGSEA. CDR3 sequence (DNA): TGCAGCGTTGAGGGACTAGCGGGAGATACCGGGGAGCTGTTTTTT. It specifies CSVEGLAGDTGELFF.

This chain links TRBV25-1 with TRBJ2-7; D might be TRBD1 (5 bases). Germline V lookup: CDR1 MGHDK, CDR2 SYGVNS. The CDR3 consists of 12 residues. Trimming pared 4 bases from V and 5 bases from J, leaving 9 bases between. This CDR3 reads CASSVTGHEQYF. In nucleotides, the CDR3 is TGTGCCAGCAGTGTCACAGGCCACGAGCAGTACTTC.

This clonotype was detected many times. This sequence joins TRBV3-1 and TRBJ2-4; TRBD2 matches 10 bases. V was pared by 3 bases and J by 8 bases, with 4 bases of the junction left unmatched. The CDR3 runs 14 residues. Germline V gene sequence: CDR1 LGHDT, CDR2 YNNKEL (reference sequence). CDR3 region: CASSHGTSADIQYF. CDR3 nucleotide sequence: TGTGCCAGCAGCCATGGGACTAGCGCGGACATTCAGTACTTC.

This clonotype was observed once. This chain uses TRBV5-1 with TRBJ2-5; D gene ambiguous. The V gene lost 0 bases and the J gene lost 2 bases, with 11 bases spanning the gap. The germline V gene has CDR1 SGHRS and CDR2 YFSETQ. This CDR3 has 15 amino acids. The CDR3 DNA reads as TGCGCCAGCAGCTTGGCCTGGCGGAAACAAGAGACCCAGTACTTC. Translating gives CASSLAWRKQETQYF.

The chain combines TRBV12-3 or TRBV12-4 with TRBJ1-5; 8 nucleotides line up with TRBD1. The CDR3 consists of 17 residues. The ends lost 2 bases at V and 2 bases at J; junction bases unmatched: 8. The CDR3 region has the DNA TGTGCCAGCAGTTTAAGGGAGGCGGGACAGGGCAATCAGCCCCAGCATTTT. Its translation is CASSLREAGQGNQPQHF.

This clonotype was detected a few times. The chain joins TRBV27 to TRBJ2-5, with 7 nucleotides matching TRBD2. Germline V CDR1 and CDR2: MNHEY, SMNVEV (reference sequence). This CDR3 has 15 residues. Trimming took 3 bases from V and 5 from J; bases not matched to a gene: 9. The CDR3 region is CASSLNGGGGETQYF. CDR3 nucleotide sequence: TGTGCCAGCAGTTTGAATGGCGGGGGTGGGGAGACCCAGTACTTC.